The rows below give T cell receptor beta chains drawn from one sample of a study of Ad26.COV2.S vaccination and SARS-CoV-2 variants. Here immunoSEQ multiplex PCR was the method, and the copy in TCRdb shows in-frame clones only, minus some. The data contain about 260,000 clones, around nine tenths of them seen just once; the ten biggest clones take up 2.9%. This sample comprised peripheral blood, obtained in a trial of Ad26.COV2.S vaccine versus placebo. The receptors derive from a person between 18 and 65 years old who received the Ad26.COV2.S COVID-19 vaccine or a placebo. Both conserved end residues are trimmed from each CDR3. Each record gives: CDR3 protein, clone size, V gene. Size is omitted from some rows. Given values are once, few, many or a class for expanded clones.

cdr3_aa: ASIPSAGEQF
clone_size: -
v_call: TRBV12-3/TRBV12-4

cdr3_aa: ASSLTGYNEQF
clone_size: -
v_call: TRBV7-8

cdr3_aa: ASSLLAGGLTDTQY
clone_size: -
v_call: TRBV19

cdr3_aa: ASSLWGGPAYNEQF
clone_size: -
v_call: TRBV11-2

cdr3_aa: ASSQPSGFSYNEQF
clone_size: -
v_call: TRBV4-2

cdr3_aa: ASGLVGSNEKLF
clone_size: -
v_call: TRBV12-5

cdr3_aa: ASGLVLSLNTEAF
clone_size: -
v_call: TRBV12-5

cdr3_aa: ASSLLAGGDEQF
clone_size: -
v_call: TRBV6-2/TRBV6-3

cdr3_aa: ASSYLAGYNEQF
clone_size: -
v_call: TRBV6-5

cdr3_aa: ASSPRQWELETQY
clone_size: -
v_call: TRBV5-4

cdr3_aa: ASSSGQGSIYGYT
clone_size: once
v_call: TRBV5-4

cdr3_aa: ASSFSGTAFLSGANVLT
clone_size: -
v_call: TRBV27

cdr3_aa: SASPGTAYGYT
clone_size: -
v_call: TRBV20-1

cdr3_aa: ASSLDSPNTGELF
clone_size: -
v_call: TRBV7-9

cdr3_aa: ASSLAGGTGELF
clone_size: -
v_call: TRBV7-9

cdr3_aa: ASSERLYQSDTQY
clone_size: -
v_call: TRBV2

cdr3_aa: ASSQVRQLINSPLH
clone_size: -
v_call: TRBV3-1/TRBV3-2

cdr3_aa: ASSPGTSRSTDTQY
clone_size: -
v_call: TRBV7-3

cdr3_aa: ASSNAGLAGDEQF
clone_size: -
v_call: TRBV6-5

cdr3_aa: ASSSAIAGDYNEQF
clone_size: -
v_call: TRBV11-2

cdr3_aa: ASSAQGDRTYNEQF
clone_size: -
v_call: TRBV4-3

cdr3_aa: ASSSGRRVAEQY
clone_size: -
v_call: TRBV6-5

cdr3_aa: ASRQFGGEQY
clone_size: -
v_call: TRBV13

cdr3_aa: ASSRTGDPVGEQF
clone_size: few
v_call: TRBV7-2

cdr3_aa: ASSRGRTNTEAF
clone_size: few
v_call: TRBV5-1

cdr3_aa: ASSQERAGGSYEQY
clone_size: once
v_call: TRBV4-1

cdr3_aa: ASSQGTPNSPLH
clone_size: -
v_call: TRBV4-3

cdr3_aa: AISEGQGAAQPQH
clone_size: -
v_call: TRBV10-3

cdr3_aa: AWSVGLATYEQY
clone_size: few
v_call: TRBV30

cdr3_aa: ASNTQGAIQPQH
clone_size: -
v_call: TRBV6-6

cdr3_aa: AWGLASPRELF
clone_size: -
v_call: TRBV30

cdr3_aa: ASSIVGGHYNEQF
clone_size: -
v_call: TRBV19

cdr3_aa: ASSPTRLTNNEQF
clone_size: -
v_call: TRBV27

cdr3_aa: ASSLSGGAYEQY
clone_size: few
v_call: TRBV7-3

cdr3_aa: ASSLETGTNEKLF
clone_size: -
v_call: TRBV7-9

cdr3_aa: ASSIWAGSGNTIY
clone_size: -
v_call: TRBV19

cdr3_aa: ASSSPGQGKTQY
clone_size: -
v_call: TRBV5-1

cdr3_aa: ASSLQSTGGARNSPLH
clone_size: -
v_call: TRBV4-1

cdr3_aa: ATSEEPGQPQH
clone_size: -
v_call: TRBV24-1

cdr3_aa: ASSEVEFGSNSNQPQH
clone_size: -
v_call: TRBV6-1

cdr3_aa: ASSLAGGGAGSPLH
clone_size: -
v_call: TRBV5-1

cdr3_aa: ASSVEGQPNTEAF
clone_size: -
v_call: TRBV9

cdr3_aa: ASSSPQISVGASGYT
clone_size: -
v_call: TRBV6-2/TRBV6-3

cdr3_aa: ASSLEGVNPGELF
clone_size: -
v_call: TRBV5-1

cdr3_aa: AISESPGHYGNTIY
clone_size: -
v_call: TRBV10-3

cdr3_aa: ASSILTYEQY
clone_size: -
v_call: TRBV7-2

cdr3_aa: ASSQDGSSYNSPLH
clone_size: -
v_call: TRBV4-1

cdr3_aa: ASSLEGTYDQPQH
clone_size: -
v_call: TRBV5-1

cdr3_aa: ASSLGAGGPNGELF
clone_size: -
v_call: TRBV7-3

cdr3_aa: ASSLGRRQSPLH
clone_size: once
v_call: TRBV5-6

cdr3_aa: SASGGTGRDTEAF
clone_size: once
v_call: TRBV20-1

cdr3_aa: AWSVEGGTRMNEQF
clone_size: -
v_call: TRBV30

cdr3_aa: ASSYAGTQETQY
clone_size: -
v_call: TRBV18

cdr3_aa: ASSEGQGNYGYT
clone_size: -
v_call: TRBV5-4